This T cell receptor beta chain was captured in a study of prognosis after radiotherapy for stage I lung cancer. This clonotype showed up just a few times. Researchers used two-round multiplex PCR to amplify TCR beta CDR3 starting from genomic DNA. Specific primers for each TRBV and TRBJ gene were what first-round PCR used. TCRdb used MiXCR to reprocess the multiplex PCR reads, holding one entry per CDR3 protein. The top ten hold approximately 6.5% of the sample, which has approximately 11,000 distinct CDR3 sequences, about 53% seen once. Specimen: PBMCs, collected before or after stereotactic body radiation therapy (not recorded which). This clonotype was obtained from a donor aged 50 or older with non-small cell lung cancer.

The CDR3 here is CASSLARDKNIQYF. CDR3 nucleotide sequence: TGTGCCAGCAGCTTAGCTCGGGACAAAAACATTCAGTACTTC. The chain has TRBV7-9 and TRBJ2-4; TRBD2 might be the D (5 bases). This CDR3 has 14 residues. V was pared by 0 bases and J by 3 bases, with 6 bases between. The germline gives CDR1 SEHNR, CDR2 FQNEAQ (reference sequence).